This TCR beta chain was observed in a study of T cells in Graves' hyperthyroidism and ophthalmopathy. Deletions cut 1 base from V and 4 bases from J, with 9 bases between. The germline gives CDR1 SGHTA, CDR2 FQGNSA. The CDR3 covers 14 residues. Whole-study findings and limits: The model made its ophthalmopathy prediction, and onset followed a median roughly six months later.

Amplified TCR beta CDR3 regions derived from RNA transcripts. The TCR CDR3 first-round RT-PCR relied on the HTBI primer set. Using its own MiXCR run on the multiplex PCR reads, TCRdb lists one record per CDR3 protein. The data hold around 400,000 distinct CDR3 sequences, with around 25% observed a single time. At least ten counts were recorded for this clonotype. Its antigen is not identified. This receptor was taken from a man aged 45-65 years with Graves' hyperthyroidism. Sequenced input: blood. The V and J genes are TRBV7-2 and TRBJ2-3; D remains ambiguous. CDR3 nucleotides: TGTGCCAGCAGCTTAGATGGCGGCCCAGATACGCAGTATTTT. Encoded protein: CASSLDGGPDTQYF.